The T cell receptor (beta chain) described here comes from a study of cytotoxic CD8 clonotypes in ibrutinib-treated CLL. Points from the study as a whole: Baseline values of clonality outstripped age-matched healthy donors and followed circulating CD8+ T-cell counts. Once treatment began, public clonotypes, which were uncommon, contracted or stayed stable. Having risen at ibrutinib response, clonality had fallen back toward baseline by progression.

From cryopreserved PBMCs came about 2 micrograms of genomic DNA used for TCR beta libraries. CDR3 length: 14 residues. The V end was cut by 4 bases, the J end by 4 bases, with 15 bases between. Germline assignment: CDR1 SGHDT and CDR2 YYEEEE. Note on this clone: What it binds is unknown.

TCRdb keeps only in-frame clones here, not all; method: immunoSEQ multiplex PCR. The sample carries 150,000 to 200,000 clones, 88% recorded once. The V call is TRBV5-6, the J call TRBJ2-7; either TRBD1 or TRBD2 may supply D (5 bases each). The specimen was PBMCs, collected at disease progression, from a patient treated with ibrutinib. The source of this sequence is a human donor with chronic lymphocytic leukemia. In nucleotides, the CDR3 is TGTGCCAGCAGCCGGGACGGATGGGGGTACGAGCAGTACTTC. It codes for CASSRDGWGYEQYF.